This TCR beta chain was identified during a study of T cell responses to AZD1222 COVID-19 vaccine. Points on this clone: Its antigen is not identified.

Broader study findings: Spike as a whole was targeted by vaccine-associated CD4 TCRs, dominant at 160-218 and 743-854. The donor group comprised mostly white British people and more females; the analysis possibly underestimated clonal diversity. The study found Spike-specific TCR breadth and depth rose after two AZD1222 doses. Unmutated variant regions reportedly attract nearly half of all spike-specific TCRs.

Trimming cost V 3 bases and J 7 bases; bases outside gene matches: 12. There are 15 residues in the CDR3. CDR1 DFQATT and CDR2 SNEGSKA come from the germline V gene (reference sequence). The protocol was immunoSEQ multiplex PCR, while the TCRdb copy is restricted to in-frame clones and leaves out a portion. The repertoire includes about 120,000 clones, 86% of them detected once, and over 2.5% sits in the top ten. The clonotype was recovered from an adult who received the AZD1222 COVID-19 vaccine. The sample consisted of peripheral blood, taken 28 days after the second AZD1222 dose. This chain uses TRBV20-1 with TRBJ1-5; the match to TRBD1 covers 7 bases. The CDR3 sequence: CSASYEGAAGQPQHF. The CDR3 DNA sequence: TGCAGTGCTAGTTATGAGGGGGCAGCTGGACAGCCCCAGCATTTT.